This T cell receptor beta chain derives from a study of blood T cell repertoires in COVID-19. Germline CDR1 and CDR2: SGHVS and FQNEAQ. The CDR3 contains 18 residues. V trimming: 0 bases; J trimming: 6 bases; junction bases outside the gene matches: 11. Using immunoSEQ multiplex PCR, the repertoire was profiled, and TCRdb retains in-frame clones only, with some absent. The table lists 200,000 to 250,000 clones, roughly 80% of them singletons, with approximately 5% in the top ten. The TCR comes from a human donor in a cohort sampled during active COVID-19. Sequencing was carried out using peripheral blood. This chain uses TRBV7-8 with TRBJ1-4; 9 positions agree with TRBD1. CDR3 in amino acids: CASSLAVPGQGKDEKLFF. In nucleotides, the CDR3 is TGTGCCAGCAGCTTAGCGGTACCGGGACAGGGTAAAGATGAAAAACTGTTTTTT.